These 5 T cell receptor beta chains were sequenced from one sample in a study of PD-1 blockade in classical Hodgkin lymphoma. This table comes from immunoSEQ multiplex PCR, and its TCRdb copy is limited to in-frame clones, with some not included. The sample consists of approximately 98,000 clones, roughly nine tenths of them appearing once. Every one of the patients relapsed after autologous stem cell transplantation (brentuximab vedotin exposure was variable). This specimen was peripheral blood mononuclear cells (PBMCs), taken before the second cycle of nivolumab. The receptors were sampled from a human donor with classical Hodgkin lymphoma.

J is TRBJ1-2 and V is TRBV5-6; TRBD1 matches 9 bases. Germline V gene data show CDR1 as SGHDT and CDR2 as YYEEEE. Trimming removed 0 bases from V and 7 bases from J; junction bases left unmatched: 7. The CDR3 loop spans 15 amino acids. The CDR3 bases are TGTGCCAGCAGCTTGGGGGACAGGGTACCCCTTGGCTACACCTTC. Encoded protein: CASSLGDRVPLGYTF.

The chain links TRBV7-2 to TRBJ2-5, with no clear D. Germline V gene data show CDR1 as SGHTA and CDR2 as FQGNSA. The CDR3 has 14 residues. V lost 0 bases, J lost 2 bases, and 7 bases lay in between. DNA of the CDR3: TGTGCCAGCAGCTTAGCGCTCGGGCAAGAGACCCAGTACTTC. Translation gives CASSLALGQETQYF.

J is TRBJ2-1 and V is TRBV28, with TRBD2 matching over 7 bases. CDR1 is MDHEN and CDR2 is SYDVKM in the germline V gene. This CDR3 is 14 amino acids long. The V gene end was trimmed by 3 bases and the J gene end by 2 bases; junction bases not matched to a gene: 1. This CDR3 is CASSFRGAYNEQFF. CDR3 nucleotides: TGTGCCAGCAGTTTCCGGGGGGCCTACAATGAGCAGTTCTTC. Combining the CDR3 with reference TRBV28 and TRBJ2-1 gives the whole variable domain DVKVTQSSRYLVKRTGEKVFLECVQDMDHENMFWYRQDPGLGLRLIYFSYDVKMKEKGDIPEGYSVSREKKERFSLILESASTNQTSMYLCASSFRGAYNEQFFGPGTRLTVL.

In DNA form, the CDR3 reads TGTGCCTGGAGCTTGAACCCCACCGGGGAGCTGTTTTTT. Its protein is CAWSLNPTGELFF. The genes are TRBV30 and TRBJ2-2; D gene ambiguous. CDR1 is GTSNPN and CDR2 is SVGIG in the germline V gene (reference sequence). The CDR3 is 13 residues long. V was pared by 3 bases and J by 4 bases, with 9 bases between.

This sequence joins TRBV27 and TRBJ1-2; 9 bases line up with TRBD1. The J segment lost 6 bases and the V segment lost 5 bases, leaving 4 bases of the junction unmatched. The germline V gene has CDR1 MNHEY and CDR2 SMNVEV (reference sequence). The CDR3 contains 13 residues. Here the CDR3 DNA reads TGTGCCAGCAGTAAACAGGGGGCGCATGGCTACACCTTC. Translated, it gives CASSKQGAHGYTF.